These 24 T cell receptor beta chains were all obtained from the same sample, sequenced in a study. Via MiXCR, TCRdb re-called the RT-PCR reads, giving one row per CDR3 protein. The sample lists 550,000 to 750,000 distinct CDR3 sequences; 14% were seen once. The sequencing sample was made of memory CD4+ T cells from blood. The receptors shown here come from a female donor in good health, serving as a healthy control.

This clonotype was seen more than once but under ten times. J is TRBJ1-1 and V is TRBV12-3 or TRBV12-4, with D unclear. CDR3 length equals 14 residues. V dropped 6 bases and J dropped 1 base, with 12 bases sitting between them. CDR3 bases: TGTGCCAGCAGGCCATTTGTTGCGAACACTGAAGCTTTCTTT. Protein sequence: CASRPFVANTEAFF.

V and J are TRBV27 and TRBJ1-5, with D unclear. The V gene's germline CDR1 is MNHEY and CDR2 SMNVEV (reference sequence). V was trimmed by 4 bases and J by 0 bases, leaving 7 bases between them. The CDR3 length is 14 residues. The DNA for the CDR3 is TGTGCCAGCAGTTCTACTGCTAGCAATCAGCCCCAGCATTTT. It codes for CASSSTASNQPQHF.

The chain couples TRBV27 to TRBJ1-4; D gene unclear. Deletions cut 6 bases from V and 5 bases from J, with 16 bases between. Germline V gene data show CDR1 as MNHEY and CDR2 as SMNVEV (reference sequence). This CDR3 comprises 15 residues. CDR3 region: CASSLHKTWNEKLFF. CDR3 coding DNA: TGTGCCAGCAGCCTCCACAAAACCTGGAATGAAAAACTGTTTTTT.

The chain couples TRBV5-1 to TRBJ2-3; 8 bases match TRBD2. The trim removed 3 bases at V and 2 bases at J, leaving 5 bases unmatched. The CDR3 is 15 amino acids. CDR1 SGHRS and CDR2 YFSETQ come from the germline V gene. CDR3 nucleotide sequence: TGCGCCAGCAGCTCCGGGGGGGACTACACAGATACGCAGTATTTT. It yields the protein CASSSGGDYTDTQYF. Combining the CDR3 with reference TRBV5-1 and TRBJ2-3 gives the whole variable domain KAGVTQTPRYLIKTRGQQVTLSCSPISGHRSVSWYQQTPGQGLQFLFEYFSETQRNKGNFPGRFSGRQFSNSRSEMNVSTLELGDSALYLCASSSGGDYTDTQYFGPGTRLTVL.

This clonotype was counted at least ten times. V is TRBV12-3 or TRBV12-4 and J is TRBJ2-5, with D possibly being TRBD1 (5 bases). CDR3 length equals 12 residues. Deletions cut 7 bases from V and 0 bases from J, with 6 bases between. CDR3 nucleotides: TGTGCCAGCAAGGGGTACCAAGAGACCCAGTACTTC. This codes for CASKGYQETQYF.

This clonotype was detected a few times. The chain combines TRBV12-5 with TRBJ1-1; a possible D gene is TRBD1 (5 bases). The CDR3 is 15 amino acids. Trimming removed 0 bases from V and 5 bases from J, with 13 bases in between. Per germline, CDR1 LGHNT and CDR2 FRNRAP. The CDR3 sequence: CASGLVVGRDTEAFF. The CDR3 region has the DNA TGTGCTAGTGGTTTGGTAGTAGGCAGGGATACTGAAGCTTTCTTT. The entire variable domain, with the rest obtained from reference TRBV12-5 and TRBJ1-1, is as follows: DARVTQTPRHKVTEMGQEVTMRCQPILGHNTVFWYRQTMMQGLELLAYFRNRAPLDDSGMPKDRFSAEMPDATLATLKIQPSEPRDSAVYFCASGLVVGRDTEAFFGQGTRLTVV.

This clonotype has just a few counts. V usage is TRBV7-2 and J usage is TRBJ1-2; unclear D gene. The CDR3 loop spans 14 amino acids. In germline, CDR1 is SGHTA, CDR2 FQGNSA. V lost 2 bases, J lost 4 bases, and 11 bases lay in between. The CDR3 is CASSLNQAAYGYTF. The CDR3 nucleotides are TGTGCCAGCAGCTTAAATCAGGCCGCCTATGGCTACACCTTC.

This clonotype occurred many times. This sequence joins TRBV20-1 and TRBJ2-5; TRBD2 matches 7 bases. Germline-derived CDR1 and CDR2 are DFQATT and SNEGSKA (reference sequence). V shed 6 bases, J shed 3 bases, and the junction held 10 bases outside the gene matches. This CDR3 has 14 amino acids. CDR3 bases: TGCAGTGCCCCAAGGCGTCTAGCGGAAGAGACCCAGTACTTC. Translated: CSAPRRLAEETQYF.

This clonotype has just a few counts. The chain has TRBV10-1 and TRBJ2-1, with 12 bases fitting TRBD1. This CDR3 has 15 residues. Trimming at V came to 5 bases and at J to 8 bases, leaving 7 bases not matched to a gene. CDR1 is WNHNN, CDR2 SYGVQD, per germline (reference sequence). Written as DNA, the CDR3 is TGCGCCAGCAGTCCCGGGACAGGGGGCTTGGATGAGCAGTTCTTC. Its translation: CASSPGTGGLDEQFF.

A few counts support this clonotype. The chain links TRBV12-3 or TRBV12-4 to TRBJ1-1, with 9 bases identical to TRBD1. The trim removed 7 bases at V and 0 bases at J, leaving 3 bases unmatched. This CDR3 is 14 amino acids long. CDR3 bases: TGTGCCAGCACCCGGGACAGGGTGAACACTGAAGCTTTCTTT. Protein product: CASTRDRVNTEAFF.

This clonotype was observed a handful of times. This CDR3 is CSASTGPEGVMSYNSPLHF. CDR3 in DNA: TGCAGTGCTAGTACCGGTCCAGAGGGCGTCATGTCCTATAATTCACCCCTCCACTTT. The gene calls are TRBV20-1 and TRBJ1-6; D not certain. V lost 3 bases to trimming and J lost 1 base, with 22 bases between them. Germline V lookup: CDR1 DFQATT, CDR2 SNEGSKA (reference sequence). This CDR3 has 19 amino acids.

This clonotype was detected ten times or more. The chain has TRBV12-3 or TRBV12-4 and TRBJ2-3, with D perhaps matching TRBD2 (6 bases). Deletions cut 3 bases from V and 1 base from J, with 11 bases between. The CDR3 is made up of 15 amino acids. CDR3 DNA: TGTGCCAGCAGTTTGCGGGGTCAGGGCACAGATACGCAGTATTTT. It codes for CASSLRGQGTDTQYF.

The chain carries TRBV9 and TRBJ2-7; 10 bases align to TRBD1. V shed 4 bases, J shed 5 bases, and the junction held 6 bases outside the gene matches. The CDR3 runs 14 residues. Germline V gene data show CDR1 as SGDLS and CDR2 as YYNGEE. The CDR3 spells CASSRTGTGDEQYF. In nucleotides, the CDR3 is TGTGCCAGCAGCAGAACCGGGACAGGGGACGAGCAGTACTTC.

This clonotype was seen a handful of times. The gene calls are TRBV28 and TRBJ1-5; 11 bases map to TRBD1. There are 15 residues in the CDR3. Germline lookup yields CDR1 MDHEN and CDR2 SYDVKM. V lost 2 bases and J lost 5; bases outside the gene matches: 2. The CDR3 DNA reads as TGTGCCAGCAGTTTAGGACAGGGGGCCCATCAGCCCCAGCATTTT. It encodes CASSLGQGAHQPQHF.

This clonotype has only a few counts. The CDR3 loop is CASSHRGGQVNEQFF. The CDR3 DNA is TGTGCCAGCAGCCATAGGGGGGGCCAGGTGAATGAGCAGTTCTTC. The chain uses TRBV3-1 and TRBJ2-1, with D tentatively TRBD2 (7 bases). V was cut by 3 bases and J by 7 bases, with 16 bases left in between. Germline assignment: CDR1 LGHDT and CDR2 YNNKEL (reference sequence). This CDR3 has 15 amino acids.

The V gene is TRBV5-6, the J gene TRBJ1-6; possibly TRBD1 for D (6 bases). CDR1 and CDR2 from the germline V gene are SGHDT and YYEEEE. This CDR3 spans 15 amino acids. V lost 1 base, J lost 7 bases, and 12 bases lay in between. The CDR3 protein is CASSLRRGVNSPLHF. For the CDR3, the DNA is TGTGCCAGCAGCTTGAGGAGGGGGGTAAATTCACCCCTCCACTTT.

This clonotype showed up many times. The chain uses TRBV20-1 and TRBJ2-3; 7 nucleotides agree with TRBD2. The length of the CDR3 is 16 residues. V shed 0 bases, J shed 4 bases, and the junction held 10 bases outside the gene matches. CDR1 and CDR2 (germline): DFQATT, SNEGSKA (reference sequence). This CDR3 is CSARDFRTSAADTQYF. In DNA form, the CDR3 reads TGCAGTGCTAGAGATTTCCGGACTAGTGCGGCAGATACGCAGTATTTT.

This clonotype was seen at least ten times. J is TRBJ1-1 and V is TRBV7-9; D not resolved. The CDR3 is 13 residues long. Germline V gene sequence: CDR1 SEHNR, CDR2 FQNEAQ (reference sequence). Trimming stripped 4 bases from V and 1 base from J, with 7 bases between. The CDR3 spells CASSSERNTEAFF. As DNA, the CDR3 is TGTGCCAGCAGCTCGGAACGGAACACTGAAGCTTTCTTT. Drawing the rest from reference TRBV7-9 and TRBJ1-1, the complete variable domain is DTGVSQNPRHKITKRGQNVTFRCDPISEHNRLYWYRQTLGQGPEFLTYFQNEAQLEKSRLLSDRFSAERPKGSFSTLEIQRTEQGDSAMYLCASSSERNTEAFFGQGTRLTVV.

This clonotype was seen a handful of times. J is TRBJ2-3 and V is TRBV5-1; no definite D call. Germline CDR1 reads SGHRS; CDR2 reads YFSETQ. This CDR3 comprises 15 residues. With 0 bases removed from V and 1 base from J, the gap between germline ends came to 9 bases. CDR3 DNA sequence: TGCGCCAGCAGCTTGGGGTTCGGCGGCACAGATACGCAGTATTTT. Translated: CASSLGFGGTDTQYF.

This clonotype came up many times. The rearrangement uses TRBV25-1 and TRBJ2-5; either TRBD1 or TRBD2 may fit D (5 bases each). The germline gives CDR1 MGHDK, CDR2 SYGVNS. V lost 6 bases and J lost 4, with 9 bases in between. This CDR3 contains 12 residues. CDR3: CASSGDLETQYF. The CDR3 DNA is TGTGCCAGCAGCGGGGACCTAGAGACCCAGTACTTC. The whole variable domain, remainder taken from reference TRBV25-1 and TRBJ2-5, is EADIYQTPRYLVIGTGKKITLECSQTMGHDKMYWYQQDPGMELHLIHYSYGVNSTEKGDLSSESTVSRIRTEHFPLTLESARPSHTSQYLCASSGDLETQYFGPGTRLLVL.

In this sample, this clonotype turned up many times. The genes are TRBV6-5 and TRBJ1-3, with unresolved D. Trimming stripped 7 bases from V and 4 bases from J, with 20 bases between. This CDR3 contains 16 residues. Germline loops: CDR1 MNHEY, CDR2 SVGAGI. This CDR3 is CASTAGRASRGNTIYF. CDR3 DNA: TGTGCCAGCACGGCAGGTCGGGCCTCCCGGGGAAACACCATATATTTT.

The chain employs TRBV7-3 and TRBJ2-1; D ambiguous. Germline V gene lookup returns CDR1 SGHTA and CDR2 FQGTGA. The CDR3 runs to 13 residues. V lost 0 bases and J lost 8, with 8 bases in between. The CDR3 loop reads CASSLTPKDEQFF. The DNA for the CDR3 is TGTGCCAGCAGCTTAACCCCCAAGGATGAGCAGTTCTTC.

CDR3 DNA: TGTGCCAGCAGTCTTCACCCGACAGCTAGCTACACCTTC. Encoded protein: CASSLHPTASYTF. V gene TRBV6-2 or TRBV6-3 combines with J gene TRBJ1-2; a possible D gene is TRBD1 (5 bases). This CDR3 is 13 amino acids long. CDR1 and CDR2 from the germline V gene are MNHEY and SVGEGT. Trimming stripped 5 bases from V and 9 bases from J, with 16 bases between.

This clonotype was counted only a few times. The chain combines TRBV27 with TRBJ2-3, with D possibly being TRBD1 (6 bases). Trimming left V 6 bases short and J 1 base short, with 11 bases between. The germline V gene has CDR1 MNHEY and CDR2 SMNVEV (reference sequence). The length of the CDR3 is 14 residues. The CDR3 sequence: CASSYQGRTDTQYF. The DNA for the CDR3 is TGTGCCAGCAGCTACCAGGGGCGCACAGATACGCAGTATTTT.